The 21 T cell receptor beta chains reported below all come from one sample, sequenced in a study of Ad26.COV2.S vaccination and SARS-CoV-2 variants. This table comes from immunoSEQ multiplex PCR, and its TCRdb copy is limited to in-frame clones, with some not included. The table has about 680,000 clones, 70% to 90% seen once; the top ten hold nearly 1.5%. Regarding treatment: 15 to 20 received Ad26.COV2.S at low or high dose, single or two shots; about 5 received placebo; per-sample allocation not given. The samples date from day 63 after the first vaccine or placebo injection. The sample in question was peripheral blood, obtained in a trial of Ad26.COV2.S vaccine versus placebo. The receptors shown here come from a person between 18 and 59 years old who received the Ad26.COV2.S COVID-19 vaccine or a placebo.

In its sample, this clone was seen once. J is TRBJ1-3 and V is TRBV30; TRBD1 agrees at 7 bases. Germline CDR1 reads GTSNPN; CDR2 reads SVGIG (reference sequence). V gave up 2 bases and J gave up 0 bases; unmatched junction bases: 13. This CDR3 is 18 amino acids long. The CDR3 loop is CAWSRVTGRGSSGNTIYF. CDR3 nucleotides: TGTGCCTGGAGTAGGGTGACAGGGAGAGGGAGCTCTGGAAACACCATATATTTT.

The rearrangement joins TRBV19 to TRBJ2-2, with TRBD1 as a possible D gene (7 bases). The CDR3 runs 17 residues. Germline lookup yields CDR1 LNHDA and CDR2 SQIVND (reference sequence). Trimming took off 7 bases at V and 4 bases at J, with 22 bases between the two ends. The CDR3 region has the DNA TGTGCCAGTACGGGACTTTCCGGACAGGCAGCCACCGGGGAGCTGTTTTTT. Amino acids: CASTGLSGQAATGELFF.

The J gene is TRBJ2-7, the V gene TRBV6-6, with 9 bases that match TRBD1. Looked up from germline, CDR1 is MNHNY and CDR2 is SVGAGI (reference sequence). This CDR3 has 16 residues. V was clipped by 0 bases and J by 7 bases; unmatched bases: 10. The CDR3 DNA sequence: TGTGCCAGCAGTTACTCGAGGGGGACAGGGAGAGAAGAGCAGTACTTC. Amino acids: CASSYSRGTGREEQYF.

This CDR3 is CASSAGSGELFF. The CDR3 nucleotides are TGTGCCAGCTCAGCAGGGTCCGGGGAGCTGTTTTTT. The chain uses TRBV18 and TRBJ2-2, with D perhaps matching TRBD1 (5 bases). Germline CDR1 and CDR2: KGHSH and LQKENI. There are 12 residues in the CDR3. Trimming left V 5 bases short and J 6 bases short, with 7 bases between. Full variable domain (missing parts from reference TRBV18 and TRBJ2-2): NAGVMQNPRHLVRRRGQEARLRCSPMKGHSHVYWYRQLPEEGLKFMVYLQKENIIDESGMPKERFSAEFPKEGPSILRIQQVVRGDSAAYFCASSAGSGELFFGEGSRLTVL.

The V call is TRBV19, the J call TRBJ2-5; a weak D match, TRBD2 (5 bases). Germline V lookup: CDR1 LNHDA, CDR2 SQIVND (reference sequence). Trimming left V 4 bases short and J 5 bases short, with 17 bases between. CDR3 length: 15 amino acids. For the CDR3, the DNA is TGTGCCAGTAGTAGCCTTTCGGGTCCGGGGGAGACCCAGTACTTC. Protein: CASSSLSGPGETQYF.

V and J are TRBV3-1 (or the pseudogene TRBV3-2) and TRBJ2-3; D not certain. The germline V gene has CDR1 LGHDT and CDR2 YNNKEL (reference sequence). V lost 4 bases to trimming and J lost 0 bases, with 11 bases between them. The CDR3 is 15 amino acids. For the CDR3, the DNA is TGTGCCAGCAGCCCCAGAACCATTAGCACAGATACGCAGTATTTT. Its translation: CASSPRTISTDTQYF.

V gene TRBV25-1 combines with J gene TRBJ2-3; D is unclear. The CDR3 covers 11 residues. Trimming cost V 9 bases and J 6 bases, with 10 bases left between them. CDR1 and CDR2 (germline): MGHDK, SYGVNS. The chain's CDR3 is CASDLGDTQYF. CDR3 nucleotide sequence: TGTGCCAGTGACCTGGGGGATACGCAGTATTTT.

The V and J genes are TRBV20-1 and TRBJ2-2; D gene uncertain. This CDR3 has 13 amino acids. CDR1 DFQATT and CDR2 SNEGSKA come from the germline V gene (reference sequence). V dropped 3 bases and J dropped 2 bases, with 7 bases sitting between them. The CDR3, as DNA: TGCAGTGCTAGTTTGGTCAACACCGGGGAGCTGTTTTTT. This encodes CSASLVNTGELFF.

V and J are TRBV24-1 and TRBJ1-2, with D unresolved. The CDR3 is 13 residues long. V shed 7 bases and J shed 4 bases, with 12 bases lying between them. Germline V gene lookup returns CDR1 KGHDR and CDR2 SFDVKD. CDR3 sequence reads: CATSPGRPYGYTF. The CDR3 DNA reads as TGTGCCACCAGCCCGGGGAGGCCCTATGGCTACACCTTC.

This sequence joins TRBV5-4 and TRBJ1-2, with D unresolved. The V and J ends lost 5 bases and 4 bases respectively, with 12 bases between them. The length of the CDR3 is 13 residues. The germline CDR1 and CDR2 sequences are SGHNT and YYREEE (reference sequence). The CDR3 coding sequence is TGTGCCAGCAGTTTTACAGAATCCTATGGCTACACCTTC. It encodes CASSFTESYGYTF. Full variable domain (outside the CDR3, taken from reference TRBV5-4 and TRBJ1-2): ETGVTQSPTHLIKTRGQQVTLRCSSQSGHNTVSWYQQALGQGPQFIFQYYREEENGRGNFPPRFSGLQFPNYSSELNVNALELDDSALYLCASSFTESYGYTFGSGTRLTVV.

V and J are TRBV6-5 and TRBJ2-1; tentatively, D is TRBD2 (6 bases). The CDR3 has 13 amino acids. Deletions cut 11 bases from V and 10 bases from J, with 21 bases between. The germline CDR1 and CDR2 sequences are MNHEY and SVGAGI. CDR3 protein: CAAVWEDFGEQFF. CDR3 bases: TGTGCCGCAGTTTGGGAGGACTTTGGGGAGCAGTTCTTC.

The chain joins TRBV7-8 to TRBJ2-5, with D possibly TRBD2 on 6 matching bases. The CDR3 totals 14 residues. Germline CDR1 reads SGHVS; CDR2 reads FQNEAQ. Trimming took 5 bases from V and 2 from J, leaving 12 bases between them. CDR3 residues: CASSPEGGQETQYF. CDR3 DNA: TGTGCCAGCAGCCCGGAGGGTGGGCAAGAGACCCAGTACTTC.

CDR3 in DNA: TGTGCCAGTTCGGACAGGGGCACGTTTGGGAATCAGCCCCAGCATTTT. This sequence encodes CASSDRGTFGNQPQHF. The rearrangement uses TRBV19 and TRBJ1-5, with 9 bases aligning to TRBD1. The CDR3 has 16 amino acids. Germline values: CDR1 LNHDA, CDR2 SQIVND (reference sequence). The junction had 12 bases not matched to a gene; V was cut back by 8 bases and J by 4 bases.

The chain combines TRBV2 with TRBJ2-4, with D hard to call. The V end lost 3 bases, the J end lost 8 bases, and 14 bases lay between the germline ends. The CDR3 length is 14 residues. The germline V gene has CDR1 SNHLY and CDR2 FYNNEI. For the CDR3, the DNA is TGTGCCAGCAGTGACAACTCCCTCCCGGACATTCAGTACTTC. It translates to CASSDNSLPDIQYF.

The chain combines TRBV5-1 with TRBJ2-5, with 9 positions matching TRBD2. This CDR3 comprises 15 residues. J gave up 3 bases and V 1 base, and 4 bases lay outside the gene matches. Germline CDR1 and CDR2: SGHRS and YFSETQ. CDR3 coding DNA: TGCGCCAGCAGCTTGAATTTAGCGGGGGAAGAGACCCAGTACTTC. Residues: CASSLNLAGEETQYF.

The chain recombines TRBV29-1 with TRBJ2-7; D is undetermined. The CDR3 runs 11 residues. The germline CDR1 and CDR2 sequences are SQVTM and ANQGSEA. The V end lost 4 bases, the J end lost 5 bases, and 9 bases lay between the germline ends. Here the CDR3 DNA reads TGCAGCGTTGGAATTCTCGACGAGCAGTACTTC. This codes for CSVGILDEQYF.

The DNA of the CDR3 is TGCAGCGTTCGCGACTTGTACACTGAAGCTTTCTTT. Encoded protein: CSVRDLYTEAFF. The chain couples TRBV29-1 to TRBJ1-1; D ambiguous. V was pared by 5 bases and J by 3 bases, with 10 bases between. Germline V gene lookup returns CDR1 SQVTM and CDR2 ANQGSEA. The CDR3 has 12 amino acids.

This sequence joins TRBV24-1 and TRBJ1-2; D is uncertain. Looked up from germline, CDR1 is KGHDR and CDR2 is SFDVKD. Trimming pared 7 bases from V and 4 bases from J, leaving 12 bases between. CDR3 size: 13 residues. The CDR3 DNA sequence: TGTGCCACCAGCGCTCGGACGGGCTATGGCTACACCTTC. This encodes CATSARTGYGYTF.

J is TRBJ2-7 and V is TRBV5-6; no firm D call. The CDR3 has 15 amino acids. Trimming removed 0 bases at V and 0 bases at J, with 10 bases between. Germline CDR1 is SGHDT and CDR2 is YYEEEE. The CDR3 loop is CASSLGQLSSYEQYF. The CDR3 DNA reads as TGTGCCAGCAGCTTGGGCCAACTTAGCTCCTACGAGCAGTACTTC.

The chain links TRBV2 to TRBJ1-2; D is undetermined. Germline V gene lookup returns CDR1 SNHLY and CDR2 FYNNEI. The CDR3 has 13 amino acids. Trimming took 2 bases from V and 0 from J, leaving 4 bases between them. The CDR3: CASSELANYGYTF. The CDR3 DNA is TGTGCCAGCAGTGAATTAGCTAACTATGGCTACACCTTC. Filled out from reference TRBV2 and TRBJ1-2, the complete variable domain reads EPEVTQTPSHQVTQMGQEVILRCVPISNHLYFYWYRQILGQKVEFLVSFYNNEISEKSEIFDDQFSVERPDGSNFTLKIRSTKLEDSAMYFCASSELANYGYTFGSGTRLTVV.

The chain is built from TRBV27 and TRBJ1-5, with D perhaps matching TRBD1 (6 bases). From germline, CDR1 is MNHEY and CDR2 SMNVEV (reference sequence). Trimming took 6 bases from V and 0 from J, leaving 9 bases between them. The CDR3 is 14 amino acids. The chain's CDR3 is CASSNRDSNQPQHF. Written as DNA, the CDR3 is TGTGCCAGCAGCAACAGGGATAGCAATCAGCCCCAGCATTTT.